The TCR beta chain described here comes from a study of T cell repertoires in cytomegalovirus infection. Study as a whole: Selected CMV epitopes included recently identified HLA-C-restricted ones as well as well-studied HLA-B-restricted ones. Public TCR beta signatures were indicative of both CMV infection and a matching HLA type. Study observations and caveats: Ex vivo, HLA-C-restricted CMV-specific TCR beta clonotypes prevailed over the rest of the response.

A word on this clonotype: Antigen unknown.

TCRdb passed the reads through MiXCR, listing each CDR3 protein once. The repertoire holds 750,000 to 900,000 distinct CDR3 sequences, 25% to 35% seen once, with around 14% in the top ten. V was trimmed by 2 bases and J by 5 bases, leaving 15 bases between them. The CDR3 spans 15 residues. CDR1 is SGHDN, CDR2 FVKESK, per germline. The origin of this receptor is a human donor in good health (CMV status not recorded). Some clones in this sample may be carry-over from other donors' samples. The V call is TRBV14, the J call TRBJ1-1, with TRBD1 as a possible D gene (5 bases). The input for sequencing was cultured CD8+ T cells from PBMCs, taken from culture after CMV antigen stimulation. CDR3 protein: CASSQFTGTWTEAFF. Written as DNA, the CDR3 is TGTGCCAGCAGCCAATTTACCGGGACTTGGACTGAAGCTTTCTTT.